Each of the 9 T cell receptor beta chains below was sequenced from the same sample in a study of blood T cell repertoires in COVID-19. Sequencing used immunoSEQ multiplex PCR; TCRdb keeps in-frame clones, though not all of them. This table has tens of thousands of clones, less than 85% appearing once. Source material: peripheral blood. Every receptor here comes from an elderly woman with acute or convalescent COVID-19.

The gene calls are TRBV4-1 and TRBJ1-3, with TRBD1 matching 9 bases. The CDR3 consists of 14 residues. Germline CDR1 reads MGHRA; CDR2 reads YSYEKL. The V segment lost 4 bases and the J segment 3 bases; nucleotides outside the gene matches: 1. This CDR3 is CASSLDRGGNTIYF. For the CDR3, the DNA is TGCGCCAGCAGCCTGGACAGGGGTGGAAACACCATATATTTT.

This chain connects TRBV11-2 to TRBJ2-3; 11 bases are shared with TRBD2. Germline-derived CDR1 and CDR2 are SGHAT and FQNNGV. The J segment lost 5 bases and the V segment lost 5 bases, leaving 6 bases of the junction unmatched. The CDR3 sequence is 15 residues long. CDR3 DNA sequence: TGTGCCAGCAGCACCAGACTAGCGGGATTAGATACGCAGTATTTT. Translation: CASSTRLAGLDTQYF.

This chain connects TRBV29-1 to TRBJ1-1; 7 bases are shared with TRBD1. The CDR3 is 13 amino acids. Losses at the gene ends were 6 bases for V and 0 bases for J; bases not matched to a gene: 4. Germline V gene lookup returns CDR1 SQVTM and CDR2 ANQGSEA. The CDR3 bases are TGCAGCGTAACGACAGGGATGAACACTGAAGCTTTCTTT. Its protein is CSVTTGMNTEAFF.

The chain recombines TRBV7-8 with TRBJ2-7; D possibly corresponds to TRBD1 (6 bases). The V end was cut by 5 bases, the J end by 4 bases, with 24 bases between. CDR1 is SGHVS, CDR2 FQNEAQ, per germline. This CDR3 contains 17 residues. CDR3 sequence: CASSRQGRALTHYEQYF. The CDR3 nucleotides are TGTGCCAGCAGCCGGCAGGGGCGTGCCTTAACTCATTACGAGCAGTACTTC.

The J gene is TRBJ1-1, the V gene TRBV5-1, with TRBD1 matching over 8 bases. CDR3 length equals 16 residues. The trim removed 1 base at V and 3 bases at J, leaving 8 bases unmatched. Looked up from germline, CDR1 is SGHRS and CDR2 is YFSETQ. The chain's CDR3 is CASSLSPQGVDTEAFF. The CDR3 nucleotides are TGCGCCAGCAGCTTGTCTCCACAGGGGGTTGACACTGAAGCTTTCTTT.

This clone was recorded only once. Written as DNA, the CDR3 is TGTGCCAGCAGCTTGGAGGGACTAGCAAATACGCAGTATTTT. Translated: CASSLEGLANTQYF. This sequence joins TRBV5-4 and TRBJ2-3; 9 bases are a match to TRBD2. V dropped 0 bases and J dropped 7; count of bases not matched to a gene: 3. CDR3 length equals 14 residues. The germline V gene has CDR1 SGHNT and CDR2 YYREEE (reference sequence).

This rearrangement joins TRBV6-5 to TRBJ1-5; 10 bases match TRBD1. Germline V gene sequence: CDR1 MNHEY, CDR2 SVGAGI. CDR3 length: 16 amino acids. V trimming: 4 bases; J trimming: 4 bases; junction bases outside the gene matches: 7. CDR3 coding DNA: TGTGCCAGCAGTTCAAGGGACAGGGGTTCTAATCAGCCCCAGCATTTT. This encodes CASSSRDRGSNQPQHF.

The chain uses TRBV2 and TRBJ2-1; tentative D call: TRBD2 (5 bases). Germline V CDR1 and CDR2: SNHLY, FYNNEI. Trimming took off 6 bases at V and 16 bases at J, with 16 bases between the two ends. The CDR3 loop spans 11 amino acids. This CDR3 is CASSPRVGGFF. CDR3 nucleotide sequence: TGTGCCAGCAGCCCTCGGGTAGGAGGCTTCTTC.

V gene TRBV18 combines with J gene TRBJ1-2; no clear D. The CDR3 sequence is 16 residues long. CDR1 KGHSH and CDR2 LQKENI come from the germline V gene. The V and J ends lost 3 bases and 4 bases respectively, with 18 bases between them. The DNA for the CDR3 is TGTGCCAGCTCACCGGAGGCCCCGGCCGCGGGCTATGGCTACACCTTC. Translation gives CASSPEAPAAGYGYTF.